Listed here is a single T cell receptor beta chain. Its target is not known. TCRdb reanalysed the 5' RACE reads using MiXCR and keeps one entry per CDR3 protein. The data show hundreds of thousands of distinct CDR3 sequences, with over 25% seen just once and roughly 6.1% held by the top ten. The sample is drawn from a study of identical twins' blood T cells. Study at large: Approximately 50 million reads covered roughly six alpha-chain and roughly six beta-chain libraries.

The three twin pairs were reared together, likely meeting the same infections. General study findings and limits: Abundant TCRbeta CDR3s overlapped more between twins than with unrelated donors. Mainly, cloneset size products determined shared clonotypes, twins included.

Material: PBMCs. The receptor comes from a woman aged 18-49 years in good health.

The CDR3 reads CASNFRDYEQYF. The CDR3 DNA sequence: TGTGCCAGCAATTTTCGGGACTACGAGCAGTACTTC. This sequence joins TRBV6-2 or TRBV6-3 and TRBJ2-7; perhaps TRBD2 as D (5 bases). V was trimmed by 7 bases and J by 3 bases, leaving 10 bases between them. The CDR3 is made up of 12 amino acids. The germline CDR1 and CDR2 sequences are MNHEY and SVGEGT.